The present T cell receptor (beta chain) was sequenced within a study of siplizumab effects on memory and regulatory T cells. This CDR3 has 13 residues. Per germline, CDR1 MNHNS and CDR2 SASEGT. The ends were cut back, 3 bases at V and 4 bases at J, with 9 bases in the middle. Repertoires were generated with immunoSEQ multiplex PCR, while TCRdb's copy carries only in-frame clones and drops some. Counted here are around 100,000 clones, roughly 94% occurring once; the ten biggest clones make up approximately 0.66%. The sample was Tregs sorted from blood. The chain has TRBV6-1 and TRBJ1-1; tentative D call: TRBD1 (6 bases). This sequence originates from a human donor in good health. For the CDR3, the DNA is TGTGCCAGCAGTGATCGGACAGTCACTGAAGCTTTCTTT. This translates into CASSDRTVTEAFF.